The subject of this entry is one T cell receptor (beta chain). Germline assignment: CDR1 SGHAT and CDR2 FQNNGV. The CDR3 is 19 residues long. V shed 3 bases, J shed 0 bases, and the junction held 10 bases outside the gene matches. Generated by immunoSEQ multiplex PCR, the TCRdb table keeps only in-frame clones and is missing some. The data contain some 110,000 clones, around nine tenths of them singletons. This entry belongs to a study of T cell responses to AZD1222 COVID-19 vaccine. This receptor was taken from an adult who received the AZD1222 COVID-19 vaccine. The rearrangement links TRBV11-2 to TRBJ2-1, with TRBD2 identical over 11 bases. Source: peripheral blood, taken 28 days after the second AZD1222 dose. The DNA for the CDR3 is TGTGCCAGCAGCTTGGGGGGGGTTACTAGCGGGAGCTCCTACAATGAGCAGTTCTTC. It encodes CASSLGGVTSGSSYNEQFF.